The subject of this entry is one T cell receptor beta chain. Its specificity is not known. Amplification of TCR beta CDR3 regions used RNA as the template. HTBI primers were used for first-round RT-PCR of the TCR CDR3. TCRdb reprocessed the multiplex PCR reads with MiXCR, giving one entry per CDR3 protein. The data hold some 350,000 distinct CDR3 sequences, with just under 25% observed a single time. Germline CDR1 and CDR2: SGHRS and YFSETQ. This CDR3 is 13 amino acids long. The V end lost 1 base, the J end lost 2 bases, and 6 bases lay between the germline ends. A patient was excluded if there was uncontrolled infection, other autoimmune disease, pregnancy or lactation. The sample is drawn from a study of T cells in Graves' hyperthyroidism and ophthalmopathy. General study points: The model anticipated ophthalmopathy a median about 7.1 months pre-onset. Ophthalmopathy was separated from stable hyperthyroidism by a 13 V-J model. Blood also held most thyroid clonotypes expanded beyond 0.001.

The sequenced sample was blood. The origin of this receptor is a man aged 45-65 years with Graves' hyperthyroidism. The chain carries TRBV5-1 and TRBJ1-2; no firm D call. As DNA, the CDR3 is TGCGCCAGCAGCTTGATAGAAAACTATGGCTACACCTTC. It specifies CASSLIENYGYTF.